This T cell receptor beta chain was obtained from a study of CD8+ T cells in alopecia areata. Study information: Tofacitinib was given for 6 to 18 months, then stopped for 6 months.

Treatment meaning: oral pan-JAK inhibitor, 5-10 mg twice daily. V lost 1 base and J 0 bases, leaving 14 bases between the germline ends. This CDR3 contains 16 residues. The V gene's germline CDR1 is SQVTM and CDR2 ANQGSEA. Notes on the study in general: Relative to normal scalp, lesional scalp, especially alopecia totalis/universalis, showed higher clonality. In blood and scalp, many expanded lesional clones persisted during tofacitinib.

After isolation, RNA underwent reverse transcription to generate cDNA as the sequencing template. Method: immunoSEQ multiplex PCR; TCRdb's copy keeps in-frame clones and lacks some. The sample includes about 90,000 clones, about 44% seen only once; the top ten take 18%. This clone has just a few counts. No antigen is known for it. The clonotype originates from a human donor with alopecia areata. The genes are TRBV29-1 and TRBJ2-3; D is perhaps TRBD2 (5 bases). Sequenced material: CD8+ T cells sorted from blood, taken at week 24, from a patient treated with tofacitinib. The CDR3, as DNA: TGCAGCGTTGAAGGGCTAGCACTTTCTAGCACAGATACGCAGTATTTT. Protein sequence: CSVEGLALSSTDTQYF.